The entry that follows covers one TCR beta chain sequence. Its antigen remains unidentified. The data were obtained in a study of identical twins. TCRdb re-called the 5' RACE reads with MiXCR, one entry per CDR3 protein. Among hundreds of thousands of distinct CDR3 sequences listed, approximately 13% were seen once. V was shortened by 5 bases and J by 3 bases, with 8 bases between the two germline ends. The CDR3 consists of 13 residues. From germline, CDR1 is MNHNS and CDR2 SASEGT. Broader study findings: Because invariant MAIT and iNKT cells could be present, zero-insertion analyses could be partly confounded. In cord blood, abundant beta clonotypes had fewer insertions; memory showed no trend. It was out-of-frame TCR alpha sharing in monozygotic twins that models underestimated.

The same sample was also used in a study of yellow fever vaccine responses in identical twins.

The chain carries TRBV6-1 and TRBJ2-1, with D possibly TRBD1 on 5 matching bases. Sequencing used PBMCs. The source of this sequence is a woman under 30 in good health. CDR3 coding DNA: TGTGCCAGCAGTAAGACAGACTACAATGAGCAGTTCTTC. Amino acids: CASSKTDYNEQFF.